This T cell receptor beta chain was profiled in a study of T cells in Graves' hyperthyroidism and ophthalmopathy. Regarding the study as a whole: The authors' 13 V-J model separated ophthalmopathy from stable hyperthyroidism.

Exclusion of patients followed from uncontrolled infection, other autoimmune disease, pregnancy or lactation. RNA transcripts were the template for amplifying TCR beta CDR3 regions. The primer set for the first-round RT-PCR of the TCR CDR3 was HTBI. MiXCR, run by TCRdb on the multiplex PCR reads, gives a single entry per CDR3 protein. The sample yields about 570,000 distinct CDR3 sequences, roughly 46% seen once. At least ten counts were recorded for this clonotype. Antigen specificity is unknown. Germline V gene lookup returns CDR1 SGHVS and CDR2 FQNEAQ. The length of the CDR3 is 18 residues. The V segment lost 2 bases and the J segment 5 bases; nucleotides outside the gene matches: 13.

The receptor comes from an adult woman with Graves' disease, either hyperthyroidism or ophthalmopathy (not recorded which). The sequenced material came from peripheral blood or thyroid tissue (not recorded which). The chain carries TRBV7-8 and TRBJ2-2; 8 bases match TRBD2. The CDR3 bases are TGTGCCAGCAGCTTAATGCATCGCCGGGAGGGCCTTACCGGGGAGCTGTTTTTT. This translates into CASSLMHRREGLTGELFF.